Each of the 31 T cell receptor beta chains below was sequenced from the same sample in a study of T cell responses to AZD1222 COVID-19 vaccine. Here immunoSEQ multiplex PCR was the method, and the copy in TCRdb shows in-frame clones only, minus some. Of about 140,000 clones listed, more than 75% are singletons. The input for sequencing was peripheral blood, taken 28 days after the second AZD1222 dose. These receptor sequences come from an adult who received the AZD1222 COVID-19 vaccine.

This clone was detected only once. J is TRBJ1-5 and V is TRBV23-1, with unresolved D. TRBV23-1 is an ORF, and what it does is uncertain. V gave up 6 bases and J gave up 5 bases, with 11 bases separating them. The CDR3 spans 13 residues. CDR3 coding DNA: TGCGCCAGCAGCCTGGGCCTCGATCAGCCCCAGCATTTT. Protein product: CASSLGLDQPQHF.

This clone turned up a few times. The chain links TRBV19 to TRBJ2-1; 7 bases are shared with TRBD2. Germline-derived CDR1 and CDR2 are LNHDA and SQIVND (reference sequence). The CDR3 is made up of 14 amino acids. Losses at the gene ends were 5 bases for V and 8 bases for J; bases not matched to a gene: 9. The CDR3 protein is CASSQRGPLDEQFF. In DNA, the CDR3 is TGTGCCAGTAGTCAGCGGGGCCCGTTAGATGAGCAGTTCTTC.

The chain couples TRBV5-1 to TRBJ2-1; TRBD2 agrees at 11 bases. This CDR3 is built from 15 residues. The trim removed 0 bases at V and 7 bases at J, leaving 3 bases unmatched. Germline assignment: CDR1 SGHRS and CDR2 YFSETQ. The CDR3 DNA reads as TGCGCCAGCAGCTTGGAACTAGCGGGAGTAAATGAGCAGTTCTTC. Translating gives CASSLELAGVNEQFF.

The chain recombines TRBV7-2 with TRBJ2-7, with 8 bases that match TRBD1. Germline trimming cut 5 bases from V and 5 bases from J; bases unmatched to any gene: 8. CDR3 length: 14 residues. CDR1 is SGHTA and CDR2 is FQGNSA in the germline V gene. The CDR3 is CASSPGQVGDEQYF. DNA of the CDR3: TGTGCCAGCAGCCCGGGACAGGTGGGGGACGAGCAGTACTTC. The whole variable domain, remainder taken from reference TRBV7-2 and TRBJ2-7, is GAGVSQSPSNKVTEKGKDVELRCDPISGHTALYWYRQSLGQGLEFLIYFQGNSAPDKSGLPSDRFSAERTGGSVSTLTIQRTQQEDSAVYLCASSPGQVGDEQYFGPGTRLTVT.

The chain carries TRBV10-3 and TRBJ2-5, with a tentative D call TRBD2 (5 bases). Germline CDR1 reads ENHRY; CDR2 reads SYGVKD. The CDR3 runs 13 residues. The germline V and J ends were trimmed by 8 bases and 2 bases, with 12 bases remaining between them. DNA of the CDR3: TGTGCCATCTCCCAGCGGCCTCAAGAGACCCAGTACTTC. Its translation is CAISQRPQETQYF.

The V gene is TRBV11-1, the J gene TRBJ2-7, with 7 bases matching TRBD1. The length of the CDR3 is 13 residues. Germline V CDR1 and CDR2: SGHAT, FQDESV (reference sequence). V shed 1 base and J 6 bases; nucleotides not matched to a gene: 3. CDR3 nucleotides: TGTGCCAGCAGCTTAGTCAGGGGGATCGAGCAGTACTTC. The encoded protein is CASSLVRGIEQYF.

The chain couples TRBV3-1 (or the pseudogene TRBV3-2) to TRBJ1-1; D unclear. Germline V gives CDR1 LGHDT, CDR2 YNNKEL (reference sequence). CDR3 length equals 16 residues. Trimming left V 3 bases short and J 0 bases short, with 14 bases between. In DNA form, the CDR3 reads TGTGCCAGCAGCCATTTGATCGGACTGATGAACACTGAAGCTTTCTTT. The encoded protein is CASSHLIGLMNTEAFF.

The chain uses TRBV2 and TRBJ2-7; 7 nucleotides match TRBD2. V lost 2 bases and J lost 3; bases outside the gene matches: 4. The CDR3 contains 14 residues. From germline, CDR1 is SNHLY and CDR2 FYNNEI. In DNA form, the CDR3 reads TGTGCCAGCAGTGAATATAGCGGGTACTACGAGCAGTACTTC. Protein sequence: CASSEYSGYYEQYF.

This clone was observed a few times. This chain links TRBV5-1 with TRBJ2-1; D unresolved. The V end was cut by 0 bases, the J end by 4 bases, with 8 bases between. The CDR3 extends over 14 amino acids. Per germline, CDR1 SGHRS and CDR2 YFSETQ. The CDR3 protein is CASSLGPNYNEQFF. The DNA of the CDR3 is TGCGCCAGCAGCTTGGGCCCCAATTACAATGAGCAGTTCTTC.

The rearrangement joins TRBV7-2 to TRBJ2-7, with D perhaps matching TRBD2 (7 bases). V dropped 9 bases and J dropped 3 bases, with 18 bases sitting between them. The germline CDR1 and CDR2 sequences are SGHTA and FQGNSA. CDR3 size: 14 residues. Here the CDR3 reads CASGWGASGYEQYF. Written as DNA, the CDR3 is TGTGCCAGTGGCTGGGGGGCTAGCGGCTACGAGCAGTACTTC.

The chain uses TRBV19 and TRBJ2-1, with D possibly being TRBD2 (5 bases). Between the trimmed V and J ends, which lost 5 bases and 0 bases, there was a span of 8 bases. The CDR3 is made up of 14 amino acids. Germline V lookup: CDR1 LNHDA, CDR2 SQIVND (reference sequence). CDR3 sequence (DNA): TGTGCCAGTAGTGGTGACTACTCCTACAATGAGCAGTTCTTC. Translation gives CASSGDYSYNEQFF.

This clone has just one count. The J gene is TRBJ2-5, the V gene TRBV30, with unresolved D. The CDR3 is 11 amino acids. Trimming shortened V by 3 bases and J by 5 bases, and 7 bases separated the two germline ends. From germline, CDR1 is GTSNPN and CDR2 SVGIG (reference sequence). The CDR3 DNA sequence: TGTGCCTGGAGAGAGGAGGAGACCCAGTACTTC. It codes for CAWREEETQYF. Variable domain in full (rest from reference TRBV30 and TRBJ2-5): SQTIHQWPATLVQPVGSPLSLECTVEGTSNPNLYWYRQAAGRGLQLLFYSVGIGQISSEVPQNLSASRPQDRQFILSSKKLLLSDSGFYLCAWREEETQYFGPGTRLLVL.

V gene TRBV4-3 combines with J gene TRBJ2-7; 7 nucleotides match TRBD1. Germline CDR1 and CDR2: LGHNA and YSLEER. CDR3 length: 16 residues. J lost 1 base, V lost 0 bases, and 6 bases had no gene match. CDR3 sequence reads: CASSQDLQGLSYEQYF. The CDR3 nucleotides are TGCGCCAGCAGCCAAGATCTACAGGGGCTTTCCTACGAGCAGTACTTC.

In this sample, this clone turned up many times. The chain carries TRBV27 and TRBJ2-7; D gene ambiguous. The ends were cut back, 8 bases at V and 0 bases at J, with 8 bases in the middle. There are 12 residues in the CDR3. Germline-derived CDR1 and CDR2 are MNHEY and SMNVEV (reference sequence). The CDR3 region has the DNA TGTGCCAGCTACAGATCCTCCTACGAGCAGTACTTC. This codes for CASYRSSYEQYF.

The V gene is TRBV3-1 (or the pseudogene TRBV3-2), the J gene TRBJ2-1; D tentatively fits TRBD1 or TRBD2 (5 bases each). The CDR3 has 15 residues. The V end lost 2 bases, the J end lost 4 bases, and 12 bases lay between the germline ends. Germline values: CDR1 LGHDT, CDR2 YNNKEL (reference sequence). CDR3 loop: CASSQYRGTYNEQFF. CDR3 nucleotides: TGTGCCAGCAGCCAATACCGGGGCACTTACAATGAGCAGTTCTTC.

The chain carries TRBV6-5 and TRBJ2-3, with 9 bases aligning to TRBD2. The V and J ends lost 7 bases and 4 bases, in that order; junction bases with no gene match: 9. The CDR3 has 15 residues. Germline CDR1 MNHEY, CDR2 SVGAGI. The CDR3 bases are TGTGCCAGCACCCAGGGCGGGGGGGCTTCAGATACGCAGTATTTT. Translated, it gives CASTQGGGASDTQYF.

This clone turned up a few times. The chain uses TRBV30 and TRBJ1-1; 8 bases fit TRBD1. There are 15 residues in the CDR3. The germline gives CDR1 GTSNPN, CDR2 SVGIG (reference sequence). Trimming took 3 bases from V and 3 from J; bases not matched to a gene: 9. CDR3 in DNA: TGTGCCTGGAGACAGGGGGGTCGGTGGGACACTGAAGCTTTCTTT. It translates to CAWRQGGRWDTEAFF.

The chain is built from TRBV7-8 and TRBJ2-2; TRBD2 is a possible D gene (5 bases). V was trimmed by 8 bases and J by 6 bases, leaving 22 bases between them. The CDR3 is 16 residues long. Germline loops: CDR1 SGHVS, CDR2 FQNEAQ. The CDR3 loop is CASERASHIVAGELFF. The CDR3 DNA follows: TGTGCCAGCGAGAGGGCCTCCCATATCGTGGCCGGGGAGCTGTTTTTT.

This clone was observed once. The rearrangement links TRBV5-8 to TRBJ1-1; no firm D call. CDR3 size: 15 residues. The V end lost 0 bases, the J end lost 1 base, and 10 bases lay between the germline ends. CDR1 and CDR2 (germline): SGHTS, YDEGEE. CDR3 bases: TGTGCCAGCAGCTTGGAGGCCGCAGGGAACACTGAAGCTTTCTTT. Its protein product is CASSLEAAGNTEAFF.

The V gene is TRBV3-1 (or the pseudogene TRBV3-2), the J gene TRBJ1-5; 7 bases are shared with TRBD1. CDR1 LGHDT and CDR2 YNNKEL come from the germline V gene (reference sequence). The CDR3 has 15 amino acids. V lost 3 bases and J lost 4; bases outside the gene matches: 6. The DNA for the CDR3 is TGTGCCAGCAGCCATACAGGACAGGTGAATCAGCCCCAGCATTTT. Translation gives CASSHTGQVNQPQHF.

The chain combines TRBV27 with TRBJ1-1; D gene unclear. CDR3 length: 13 amino acids. Trimming left V 3 bases short and J 3 bases short, with 8 bases between. The germline V gene has CDR1 MNHEY and CDR2 SMNVEV (reference sequence). The CDR3 is CASSFVTDTEAFF. In nucleotides, the CDR3 is TGTGCCAGCAGTTTCGTAACGGACACTGAAGCTTTCTTT.

CDR3 protein: CASSQRLAGGSTDTQYF. In DNA form, the CDR3 reads TGTGCCAGCTCACAAAGACTAGCGGGGGGGAGCACAGATACGCAGTATTTT. This sequence joins TRBV18 and TRBJ2-3; 14 nucleotides align to TRBD2. Per germline, CDR1 KGHSH and CDR2 LQKENI. With V trimmed by 4 bases and J by 0 bases, 3 bases remained unmatched. CDR3 length equals 17 residues.

V usage is TRBV5-6 and J usage is TRBJ2-3; TRBD1 matches 8 bases. CDR3 size: 16 residues. The trim removed 3 bases at V and 3 bases at J, leaving 9 bases unmatched. Germline V gene lookup returns CDR1 SGHDT and CDR2 YYEEEE. CDR3 nucleotides: TGTGCCAGCAGCTACACCTTTAGACAGGGGACAGATACGCAGTATTTT. It yields the protein CASSYTFRQGTDTQYF.

The chain is built from TRBV5-6 and TRBJ2-5; D might be TRBD1 (5 bases). This CDR3 spans 12 amino acids. Germline V gives CDR1 SGHDT, CDR2 YYEEEE. V lost 5 bases and J lost 5, with 10 bases in between. The CDR3: CASRGSGETQYF. The CDR3 nucleotides read TGTGCCAGCAGGGGGTCAGGGGAGACCCAGTACTTC. Together with reference TRBV5-6 and TRBJ2-5, the CDR3 gives the full variable domain: DAGVTQSPTHLIKTRGQQVTLRCSPKSGHDTVSWYQQALGQGPQFIFQYYEEEERQRGNFPDRFSGHQFPNYSSELNVNALLLGDSALYLCASRGSGETQYFGPGTRLLVL.

This rearrangement joins TRBV19 to TRBJ2-2; D uncertain. Germline CDR1 is LNHDA and CDR2 is SQIVND (reference sequence). There are 16 residues in the CDR3. V gave up 6 bases and J gave up 4 bases, with 18 bases separating them. This chain's CDR3 is CASRSNQLLRTGELFF. The CDR3 DNA is TGTGCCAGTAGGTCGAACCAGCTCCTGCGCACCGGGGAGCTGTTTTTT.

This rearrangement joins TRBV2 to TRBJ2-1, with D possibly being TRBD1 (6 bases). V lost 8 bases and J 2 bases, leaving 13 bases between the germline ends. Per the germline V gene, CDR1 is SNHLY and CDR2 is FYNNEI. This CDR3 contains 14 residues. The CDR3 DNA is TGTGCCAGCTGGACAGATCGTACCTACAATGAGCAGTTCTTC. Protein: CASWTDRTYNEQFF. The full variable domain, in which reference TRBV2 and TRBJ2-1 provide the parts outside the CDR3, is EPEVTQTPSHQVTQMGQEVILRCVPISNHLYFYWYRQILGQKVEFLVSFYNNEISEKSEIFDDQFSVERPDGSNFTLKIRSTKLEDSAMYFCASWTDRTYNEQFFGPGTRLTVL.

This clone was picked up one time. This sequence joins TRBV15 and TRBJ1-6; unclear D gene. Germline V gives CDR1 LNHNV, CDR2 YYDKDF (reference sequence). The length of the CDR3 is 14 residues. V lost 4 bases and J 8 bases, leaving 12 bases between the germline ends. The CDR3 loop is CATSTTRLDSPLHF. CDR3 in DNA: TGTGCCACCAGCACAACACGGCTGGATTCACCCCTCCACTTT.

The chain is built from TRBV6-5 and TRBJ1-2; weak D call: TRBD1 (5 bases). The CDR3 is 13 amino acids. V was shortened by 6 bases and J by 8 bases, with 16 bases between the two germline ends. Germline CDR1 is MNHEY and CDR2 is SVGAGI. This CDR3 is CASRNRQMGGYTF. CDR3 coding DNA: TGTGCCAGCAGAAATCGACAGATGGGAGGCTACACCTTC.

The genes are TRBV28 and TRBJ2-1; the D gene is possibly TRBD2 (5 bases). Germline CDR1 MDHEN, CDR2 SYDVKM. V was pared by 3 bases and J by 2 bases, with 8 bases between. This CDR3 is built from 14 residues. CDR3 region: CASSLGDTYNEQFF. DNA for the CDR3: TGTGCCAGCAGTTTGGGAGATACCTACAATGAGCAGTTCTTC.

V usage is TRBV7-3 and J usage is TRBJ2-1, with 11 bases that match TRBD2. CDR3 length equals 15 residues. Looked up from germline, CDR1 is SGHTA and CDR2 is FQGTGA. V was clipped by 6 bases and J by 4 bases; unmatched bases: 5. The CDR3 DNA reads as TGTGCCAGCAGTCGACTAGCGGGAAGTTACAATGAGCAGTTCTTC. Translation: CASSRLAGSYNEQFF. Filled out from reference TRBV7-3 and TRBJ2-1, the complete variable domain reads GAGVSQTPSNKVTEKGKYVELRCDPISGHTALYWYRQSLGQGPEFLIYFQGTGAADDSGLPNDRFFAVRPEGSVSTLKIQRTERGDSAVYLCASSRLAGSYNEQFFGPGTRLTVL.

The chain has TRBV2 and TRBJ2-7; D tentatively reads TRBD1 or TRBD2 (6 bases each). CDR3 length: 13 residues. Germline V gene lookup returns CDR1 SNHLY and CDR2 FYNNEI. The germline V and J ends were trimmed by 5 bases and 7 bases, with 15 bases remaining between them. The CDR3 reads CASSWLEGGEQYF. In DNA form, the CDR3 reads TGTGCCAGCAGTTGGCTGGAAGGGGGGGAGCAGTACTTC.